This T cell receptor (beta chain) appears in the sequencing data of a study of CD8 T cells in Susac syndrome. In germline, CDR1 is SNHLY, CDR2 FYNNEI. Between the trimmed V and J ends, which lost 3 bases and 0 bases, there was a span of 9 bases. The CDR3 is 15 amino acids. TCR beta sequencing covered blood CD8+ and CD4+ T cells. Negative magnetic isolation gave CD8+ and CD4+ cells; FACS enriched CD8+ TEMRA. RNA, at about 0.45 to 1 ug, was reverse transcribed with random hexamers. An immunoSEQ multiplex PCR amplified TCR beta CDR3 over 54 Vbeta and 13 Jbeta. One entry per CDR3 protein results from TCRdb running MiXCR on the immunoSEQ multiplex PCR reads. Of over 120,000 distinct CDR3 sequences detected, around 94% appear once; the ten largest clones hold 0.075% to 0.1%.

The clonotype comes from a human donor in good health. The chain uses TRBV2 and TRBJ1-5; D ambiguous. The specimen sequenced was CD4+ T cells from PBMCs. The DNA of the CDR3 is TGTGCCAGCAGTGACGGGCAATATAGCAATCAGCCCCAGCATTTT. This gives the protein CASSDGQYSNQPQHF.